This TCR beta chain was profiled in a study of radiation and T cells in renal cell carcinoma. General observations from the study: Top tumor clonotypes rose in blood 2 weeks post-radiation, then contracted.

Using immunoSEQ multiplex PCR, the repertoire was profiled, and TCRdb retains in-frame clones only, with some absent. The sample comprises approximately 85,000 clones, about 88% of which are singletons, and roughly 5.4% rests with the top ten. This clone was observed a few times. The antigen is unknown. The CDR3 is 11 residues long. The germline V gene has CDR1 MGHDK and CDR2 SYGVNS. V was cut by 2 bases and J by 7 bases, with 5 bases left in between. As to time point: blood 4 weeks post-SBRT, at nephrectomy. Treatment defined: 15 Gy SBRT to primary tumor, nephrectomy 4 weeks later. Nephrectomy followed 15 Gy stereotactic body radiation by 4 weeks. Radiation-treated patients gave blood at baseline, week 2 and week 4. The patient's renal cell carcinoma had clear cell pathology.

The chain combines TRBV25-1 with TRBJ1-2, with no clear D. The source is a woman between 65 and 79 years old with renal cell carcinoma. The sequencing here drew on blood, taken from a patient whose treatment included radiotherapy and nephrectomy. The CDR3 reads CASSEGSGYTF. CDR3 nucleotide sequence: TGTGCCAGCAGTGAAGGAAGTGGCTACACCTTC.